This TCR beta chain is drawn from a study of PD-1 blockade in classical Hodgkin lymphoma. Study findings and constraints: Repertoire differences have undefined causes, possibly disease activity or prior therapy. While CD8+ TCR diversity did not rise significantly by C4D1, CD4+ TCR diversity did. A reduction in baseline TCR diversity was reportedly seen in newly diagnosed patients relative to healthy donors. Later analyses included only patients treated at least 1 year post-ASCT.

To note about this clone: Its target is unknown.

The CDR3 has 11 amino acids. The V end lost 5 bases, the J end lost 12 bases, and 10 bases lay between the germline ends. Germline V gene data show CDR1 as SNHLY and CDR2 as FYNNEI. The patients all showed relapse after autologous stem cell transplantation, while their brentuximab vedotin exposure varied. Generated by immunoSEQ multiplex PCR, the TCRdb table keeps only in-frame clones and is missing some. The sample shows approximately 89,000 clones, approximately 88% of them seen only once. V usage is TRBV2 and J usage is TRBJ1-4; D is unclear. The sequence derives from a human donor with classical Hodgkin lymphoma. Sequenced here: peripheral blood mononuclear cells (PBMCs), sampled at baseline. The CDR3 bases are TGTGCCAGCAGTAACTGGCAAGAACTGTTTTTT. It yields the protein CASSNWQELFF.